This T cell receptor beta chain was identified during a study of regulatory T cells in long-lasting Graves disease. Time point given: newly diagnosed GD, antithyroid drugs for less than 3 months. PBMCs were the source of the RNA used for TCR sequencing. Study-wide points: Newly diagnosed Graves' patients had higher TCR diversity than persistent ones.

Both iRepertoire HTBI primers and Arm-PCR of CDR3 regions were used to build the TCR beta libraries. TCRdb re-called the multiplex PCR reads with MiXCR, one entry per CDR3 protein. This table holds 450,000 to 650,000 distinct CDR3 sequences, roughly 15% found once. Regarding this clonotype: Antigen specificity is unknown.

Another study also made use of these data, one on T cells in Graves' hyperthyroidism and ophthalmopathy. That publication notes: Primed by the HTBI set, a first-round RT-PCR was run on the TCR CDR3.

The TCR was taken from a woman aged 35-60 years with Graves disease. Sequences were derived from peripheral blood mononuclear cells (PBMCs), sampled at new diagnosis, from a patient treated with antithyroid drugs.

CDR3 residues: CASKMDSNNYGYTF. The CDR3, as DNA: TGTGCCAGCAAAATGGACAGCAACAACTATGGCTACACCTTC. The genes are TRBV6-5 and TRBJ1-2; D possibly corresponds to TRBD1 (6 bases). Germline V lookup: CDR1 MNHEY, CDR2 SVGAGI. This CDR3 is 14 amino acids long. Trimming took 7 bases from V and 2 from J, leaving 14 bases between them.